Each of the 22 T cell receptor beta chains below was sequenced from the same sample in a study of blood T cell repertoires in COVID-19. Method: immunoSEQ multiplex PCR; TCRdb's copy keeps in-frame clones and lacks some. The data show about 140,000 clones, around 90% seen once. The sample consisted of peripheral blood. The receptors here all came from a woman aged 80 or over with acute or convalescent COVID-19.

This chain connects TRBV12-3 or TRBV12-4 to TRBJ1-3; a possible D gene is TRBD1 (5 bases). This CDR3 contains 13 residues. V lost 4 bases and J 2 bases, leaving 6 bases between the germline ends. CDR3 loop: CASSWGAGNTIYF. The CDR3 coding sequence is TGTGCCAGCAGTTGGGGCGCTGGAAACACCATATATTTT.

The rearrangement joins TRBV5-6 to TRBJ1-2; D is possibly TRBD1 (6 bases). Germline V lookup: CDR1 SGHDT, CDR2 YYEEEE. Trimming left V 0 bases short and J 0 bases short, with 12 bases between. This CDR3 is built from 16 residues. The CDR3 sequence: CASSLDFWGPNYGYTF. Written as DNA, the CDR3 is TGTGCCAGCAGCTTGGATTTTTGGGGGCCTAACTATGGCTACACCTTC.

The chain carries TRBV7-6 and TRBJ1-2; D remains unclear. Between the trimmed V and J ends, which lost 5 bases and 2 bases, there was a span of 9 bases. Germline CDR1 is SGHVS and CDR2 is FNYEAQ. The CDR3 has 13 residues. Here the CDR3 DNA reads TGTGCCAGCAGCCCCGGGAGAAACTATGGCTACACCTTC. Translation gives CASSPGRNYGYTF.

J is TRBJ1-5 and V is TRBV5-4; D is unresolved. This CDR3 has 16 residues. In germline, CDR1 is SGHNT, CDR2 YYREEE (reference sequence). The germline V and J ends were trimmed by 3 bases and 2 bases, with 15 bases remaining between them. This CDR3 is CASSSGGGQGNQPQHF. CDR3 bases: TGTGCCAGCAGCTCCGGAGGAGGGCAGGGCAATCAGCCCCAGCATTTT. Full variable domain (missing parts from reference TRBV5-4 and TRBJ1-5): ETGVTQSPTHLIKTRGQQVTLRCSSQSGHNTVSWYQQALGQGPQFIFQYYREEENGRGNFPPRFSGLQFPNYSSELNVNALELDDSALYLCASSSGGGQGNQPQHFGDGTRLSIL.

The chain has TRBV3-1 (or the pseudogene TRBV3-2) and TRBJ2-1, with D maybe TRBD2 (5 bases). This CDR3 contains 13 residues. Germline CDR1 reads LGHDT; CDR2 reads YNNKEL (reference sequence). The V gene lost 1 base and the J gene lost 9 bases, with 10 bases spanning the gap. The CDR3 is CASSQVRAGEQFF. The CDR3 coding sequence is TGTGCCAGCAGCCAAGTCCGGGCGGGTGAGCAGTTCTTC.

V gene TRBV9 combines with J gene TRBJ2-3; D not certain. The CDR3 spans 15 residues. The germline V gene encodes CDR1 SGDLS and CDR2 YYNGEE. V dropped 1 base and J dropped 1 base, with 10 bases sitting between them. CDR3 sequence reads: CASSVQASRTDTQYF. The CDR3 DNA follows: TGTGCCAGCAGCGTACAGGCATCTCGCACAGATACGCAGTATTTT.

The rearrangement links TRBV10-3 to TRBJ2-3, with TRBD2 matching over 7 bases. Germline V lookup: CDR1 ENHRY, CDR2 SYGVKD. The junction had 7 bases not matched to a gene; V was cut back by 10 bases and J by 6 bases. This CDR3 has 12 amino acids. As DNA, the CDR3 is TGTGCCACCTCCGGGGGGATGGATACGCAGTATTTT. This gives the protein CATSGGMDTQYF.

This clone was counted once. This sequence joins TRBV21-1 and TRBJ1-2; TRBD1, as called in the table, went unchecked against the DNA. TRBV21-1 constitutes a pseudogene. The CDR3 is 14 amino acids. CDR3: CGSTGVDANYGYTF. Here the CDR3 DNA reads TGTGGGTCGACAGGGGTCGATGCTAACTATGGCTACACCTTC.

As for this clone: The same CDR3 can be traced to other DNA sequences in this sample. V and J are TRBV20-1 and TRBJ1-2; D is undetermined. This CDR3 is built from 11 residues. Germline lookup yields CDR1 DFQATT and CDR2 SNEGSKA (reference sequence). The V and J ends lost 3 bases and 5 bases respectively, with 7 bases between them. This CDR3 reads CSASTGYGYTF. The DNA of the CDR3 is TGCAGTGCTAGTACCGGGTATGGCTACACCTTC.

The genes are TRBV19 and TRBJ1-2, with 7 bases matching TRBD1. The junction had 6 bases not matched to a gene; V was cut back by 6 bases and J by 2 bases. Germline loops: CDR1 LNHDA, CDR2 SQIVND (reference sequence). The CDR3 extends over 14 amino acids. The CDR3 sequence: CASRPGTVNYGYTF. The CDR3 bases are TGTGCCAGTAGACCCGGGACAGTAAACTATGGCTACACCTTC.

Notes on this clone: The sample holds other DNA sequences that translate to the same CDR3. The chain couples TRBV5-1 to TRBJ1-2; D is unclear. Trimming shortened V by 2 bases and J by 1 base, and 9 bases separated the two germline ends. The CDR3 spans 14 residues. CDR1 and CDR2 (germline): SGHRS, YFSETQ. The CDR3 region has the DNA TGCGCCAGCAGCTTACTGGGAGGTAACTATGGCTACACCTTC. Amino acids: CASSLLGGNYGYTF.

The chain recombines TRBV7-8 with TRBJ1-6; no definite D call. The germline V and J ends were trimmed by 4 bases and 6 bases, with 10 bases remaining between them. The CDR3 is 14 residues long. The V gene's germline CDR1 is SGHVS and CDR2 FQNEAQ. The CDR3 DNA follows: TGTGCCAGCAGCTCGTCGAGGAGTAATTCACCCCTCCACTTT. Encoded protein: CASSSSRSNSPLHF.

The rearrangement uses TRBV28 and TRBJ1-1, with a possible D match to TRBD1 (6 bases). This CDR3 has 14 amino acids. Trimming shortened V by 3 bases and J by 5 bases, and 13 bases separated the two germline ends. The germline CDR1 and CDR2 sequences are MDHEN and SYDVKM. The DNA of the CDR3 is TGTGCCAGCAGTTTTACGACGGGACATACTGAAGCTTTCTTT. Translating gives CASSFTTGHTEAFF.

This chain connects TRBV7-8 to TRBJ2-2; TRBD2 aligns across 9 bases. Germline CDR1 is SGHVS and CDR2 is FQNEAQ. The CDR3 loop spans 15 amino acids. Trimming at V came to 5 bases and at J to 5 bases, leaving 6 bases not matched to a gene. CDR3 sequence: CASSPAGGGTGELFF. The CDR3 region has the DNA TGTGCCAGCAGCCCAGCGGGGGGTGGGACCGGGGAGCTGTTTTTT.

This clone has a single count. The V and J genes are TRBV9 and TRBJ1-4; D unclear. CDR3 length equals 17 residues. CDR1 and CDR2 from the germline V gene are SGDLS and YYNGEE. V lost 3 bases to trimming and J lost 2 bases, with 17 bases between them. The CDR3 loop is CASSAGPPWETNEKLFF. The CDR3 bases are TGTGCCAGCAGCGCCGGTCCCCCTTGGGAGACTAATGAAAAACTGTTTTTT.

The rearrangement links TRBV7-9 to TRBJ1-2, with 8 nucleotides matching TRBD1. The junction had 11 bases not matched to a gene; V was cut back by 5 bases and J by 0 bases. Germline V gives CDR1 SEHNR, CDR2 FQNEAQ (reference sequence). CDR3 length: 17 residues. CDR3 DNA: TGTGCCAGCAGCCCCGAGTGGACAGGGATCTCTAACTATGGCTACACCTTC. Translating gives CASSPEWTGISNYGYTF.

The CDR3 is CASSLGRGEAFF. CDR3 sequence (DNA): TGCGCCAGCAGCTTGGGAAGGGGCGAAGCTTTCTTT. The V gene is TRBV5-1, the J gene TRBJ1-1; D may be TRBD1 (5 bases). V was cut by 0 bases and J by 8 bases, with 8 bases left in between. This CDR3 spans 12 amino acids. In germline, CDR1 is SGHRS, CDR2 YFSETQ.

V usage is TRBV11-3 and J usage is TRBJ2-1, with D possibly being TRBD2 (5 bases). The ends were cut back, 6 bases at V and 8 bases at J, with 14 bases in the middle. CDR1 SGHNT and CDR2 YENEEA come from the germline V gene. The CDR3 is 13 residues long. The CDR3 is CASSQVASDEQFF. CDR3 nucleotides: TGTGCCAGCAGTCAGGTAGCGTCTGATGAGCAGTTCTTC.

CDR3 sequence (DNA): TGTGCCAGCTCACCACCTAACAGGGCCGCATACACCGGGGAGCTGTTTTTT. Encoded protein: CASSPPNRAAYTGELFF. The chain employs TRBV18 and TRBJ2-2; maybe TRBD1 (6 bases). The CDR3 is 17 amino acids. V dropped 0 bases and J dropped 3 bases, with 14 bases sitting between them. Germline V gives CDR1 KGHSH, CDR2 LQKENI.

The V gene is TRBV7-2, the J gene TRBJ1-2; D unclear. Trimming removed 7 bases from V and 0 bases from J, with 9 bases in between. The CDR3 extends over 13 amino acids. Per germline, CDR1 SGHTA and CDR2 FQGNSA. Written as DNA, the CDR3 is TGTGCCAGCACCCTCTTTTCTAACTATGGCTACACCTTC. The encoded protein is CASTLFSNYGYTF.

The chain has TRBV6-2 or TRBV6-3 and TRBJ1-1; weak D call: TRBD1 (5 bases). This CDR3 region has 14 residues. The V end was cut by 5 bases, the J end by 2 bases, with 12 bases between. Germline values: CDR1 MNHEY, CDR2 SVGEGT. CDR3 region: CASSTDTRNTEAFF. Written as DNA, the CDR3 is TGTGCCAGCAGTACGGACACCCGCAACACTGAAGCTTTCTTT.

The chain employs TRBV9 and TRBJ1-6; 7 nucleotides agree with TRBD1. The CDR3 runs to 15 residues. The junction had 9 bases not matched to a gene; V was cut back by 4 bases and J by 8 bases. CDR1 and CDR2 from the germline V gene are SGDLS and YYNGEE. Here the CDR3 reads CASSFTTGRDSPLHF. DNA for the CDR3: TGTGCCAGCAGCTTTACGACAGGGCGTGATTCACCCCTCCACTTT.